The 4 T cell receptor beta chains listed next were all sequenced from one sample in a study of human T cells and chemical hapten exposure. As for time point: patch test 2, 6 weeks after DPC sensitization. The treatment: therapeutic diphenylcyclopropenone sensitization with weekly scalp DPC. Each CDR3 protein is one row after TCRdb ran MiXCR on the RACE reads. The sample lists approximately 90,000 distinct CDR3 sequences, 8% to 13% occurring once. The sample in question was whole blood, obtained in connection with sensitization to the hapten diphenylcyclopropenone (DPC). These receptors came from a man aged 35 to 55 with alopecia areata. Some clones in this sample may be carry-over from other donors' samples.

This clonotype has only a few counts. The chain is built from TRBV13 and TRBJ2-7, with D unclear. The CDR3 totals 12 residues. CDR1 and CDR2 from the germline V gene are PRHDT and FYEKMQ (reference sequence). Deletions cut 4 bases from V and 6 bases from J, with 10 bases between. The CDR3 here is CASSYNRIEQYV. Here the CDR3 DNA reads TGTGCCAGCAGCTACAACCGGATCGAGCAGTACGTC.

This clonotype was seen ten or more times. V is TRBV29-1 and J is TRBJ1-5; D unclear. Germline V gives CDR1 SQVTM, CDR2 ANQGSEA. The CDR3 is made up of 10 amino acids. Trimming cost V 4 bases and J 5 bases, with 3 bases left between them. The CDR3: CSVGDQPQHF. DNA of the CDR3: TGCAGCGTTGGTGATCAGCCCCAGCATTTT.

This clonotype was picked up a small number of times. V is TRBV4-3 and J is TRBJ2-5, with 7 bases aligning to TRBD2. The J segment lost 1 base and the V segment lost 2 bases, leaving 4 bases of the junction unmatched. The CDR3 length is 15 residues. The germline V gene encodes CDR1 LGHNA and CDR2 YSLEER. Written as DNA, the CDR3 is TGCGCCAGCAGCCAATCAACTAGCGTCCAAGAGACCCAGTACTTC. Translating it yields CASSQSTSVQETQYF.

Many counts were recorded for this clonotype. The chain combines TRBV6-6 with TRBJ1-5, with D unclear. Germline V gene lookup returns CDR1 MNHNY and CDR2 SVGAGI (reference sequence). With 1 base removed from V and 0 bases from J, the gap between germline ends came to 13 bases. This CDR3 comprises 17 residues. The CDR3 sequence: CASSYFRPSDSNQPQHF. The CDR3 DNA sequence: TGTGCCAGCAGTTACTTTCGGCCCAGCGATAGCAATCAGCCCCAGCATTTT.